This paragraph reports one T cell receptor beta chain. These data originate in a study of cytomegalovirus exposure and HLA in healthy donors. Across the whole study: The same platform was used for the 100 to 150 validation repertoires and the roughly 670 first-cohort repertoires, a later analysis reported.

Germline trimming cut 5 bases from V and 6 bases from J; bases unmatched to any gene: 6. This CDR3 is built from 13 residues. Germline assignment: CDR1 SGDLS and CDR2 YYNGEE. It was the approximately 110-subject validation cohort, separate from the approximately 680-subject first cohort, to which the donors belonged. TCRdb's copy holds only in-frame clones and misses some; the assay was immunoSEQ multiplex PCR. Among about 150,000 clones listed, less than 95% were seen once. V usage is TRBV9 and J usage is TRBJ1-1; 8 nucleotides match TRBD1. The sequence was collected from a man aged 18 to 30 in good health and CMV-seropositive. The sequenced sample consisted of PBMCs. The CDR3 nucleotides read TGTGCCAGCAGGGGACAGGCATTGTCTGAAGCTTTCTTT. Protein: CASRGQALSEAFF.